This paragraph covers one TCR beta chain sequence. The table came from immunoSEQ multiplex PCR; TCRdb's copy has only in-frame clones and leaves some out. The data hold roughly 280,000 clones, with 80% to 90% observed a single time. The data were obtained in a study of blood T cell repertoires in COVID-19. Sequenced sample: peripheral blood. The sequence came from a woman in her sixties or seventies with acute or convalescent COVID-19.

CDR3 in DNA: TGTGCCAGCAGCACGGGATATACGCAGTATTTT. It encodes CASSTGYTQYF. The V call is TRBV12-3 or TRBV12-4, the J call TRBJ2-3, with a weak D call TRBD2 (5 bases). Trimming cost V 6 bases and J 7 bases, with 8 bases left between them. The CDR3 is 11 amino acids.